A single sample gave rise to the 24 T cell receptor beta chains below, sequenced in a study of CD8 T cells in Susac syndrome. Reverse transcription used roughly 0.45 to 1 ug RNA and random hexamers. MiXCR was run by TCRdb on the immunoSEQ multiplex PCR reads, yielding one entry per CDR3 protein. The table records some 200,000 distinct CDR3 sequences, approximately 95% of them present only once. The sequenced sample was CD4+ T cells from PBMCs. These receptors were taken from a human donor with Susac syndrome.

This clonotype was detected once. The V call is TRBV13, the J call TRBJ2-5; D is perhaps TRBD1 (8 bases). V dropped 5 bases and J dropped 13 bases, with 23 bases sitting between them. The CDR3 sequence is 14 residues long. Germline V CDR1 and CDR2: PRHDT, FYEKMQ (reference sequence). CDR3 residues: CASSPELTGGEPYF. CDR3 coding DNA: TGTGCCAGCAGCCCCGAATTAACAGGGGGGGAACCGTACTTC.

The chain carries TRBV28 and TRBJ2-7, with D unclear. V lost 4 bases and J 7 bases, leaving 17 bases between the germline ends. Germline CDR1 is MDHEN and CDR2 is SYDVKM. This CDR3 comprises 14 residues. CDR3 DNA: TGTGCCAGCAGTTCCCCCATACCCCCAGAGGAGCAGTACTTC. Encoded protein: CASSSPIPPEEQYF. Filled out from reference TRBV28 and TRBJ2-7, the complete variable domain reads DVKVTQSSRYLVKRTGEKVFLECVQDMDHENMFWYRQDPGLGLRLIYFSYDVKMKEKGDIPEGYSVSREKKERFSLILESASTNQTSMYLCASSSPIPPEEQYFGPGTRLTVT.

This clonotype is a singleton in its sample. The V call is TRBV6-5, the J call TRBJ2-1; 11 nucleotides agree with TRBD2. From germline, CDR1 is MNHEY and CDR2 SVGAGI. This CDR3 comprises 16 residues. With 2 bases clipped from V and 6 bases from J, the junction kept 6 bases outside the gene matches. DNA for the CDR3: TGTGCCAGCAGTTACCATGGGCTAGCGGGGGGCAATGAGCAGTTCTTC. Amino acids: CASSYHGLAGGNEQFF.

This chain uses TRBV5-4 with TRBJ1-6; 10 bases are shared with TRBD1. The CDR3 extends over 15 amino acids. The V segment lost 4 bases and the J segment 9 bases; nucleotides outside the gene matches: 7. Germline loops: CDR1 SGHNT, CDR2 YYREEE (reference sequence). CDR3 sequence reads: CASSATGQGGSPLHF. The DNA of the CDR3 is TGTGCCAGCAGCGCCACCGGACAGGGGGGTTCACCCCTCCACTTT.

The rearrangement uses TRBV29-1 and TRBJ2-5, with TRBD1 matching over 11 bases. Germline CDR1 reads SQVTM; CDR2 reads ANQGSEA. The CDR3 is 14 amino acids. V lost 5 bases, J lost 4 bases, and 6 bases stayed unmatched. The DNA of the CDR3 is TGCAGCGTTTGGACAGGGGGCGGAGGAGAGACCCAGTACTTC. Encoded protein: CSVWTGGGGETQYF.

The chain employs TRBV30 and TRBJ1-5; 8 nucleotides align to TRBD1. The CDR3 length is 13 residues. V shed 1 base and J 6 bases; nucleotides not matched to a gene: 2. Germline-derived CDR1 and CDR2 are GTSNPN and SVGIG (reference sequence). CDR3 protein: CAWSETGVQPQHF. CDR3 nucleotides: TGTGCCTGGAGTGAGACAGGGGTTCAGCCCCAGCATTTT.

J is TRBJ2-6 and V is TRBV5-1, with a possible D match to TRBD2 (6 bases). V was cut by 1 base and J by 1 base, with 12 bases left in between. This CDR3 comprises 17 residues. Germline V lookup: CDR1 SGHRS, CDR2 YFSETQ. This chain's CDR3 is CASSLLGGGSGANVLTF. In nucleotides, the CDR3 is TGCGCCAGCAGCTTGTTGGGGGGAGGATCTGGGGCCAACGTCCTGACTTTC.

V is TRBV5-4 and J is TRBJ2-2, with D possibly being TRBD2 (7 bases). The CDR3 runs 14 residues. Trimming stripped 0 bases from V and 9 bases from J, with 12 bases between. In germline, CDR1 is SGHNT, CDR2 YYREEE (reference sequence). The CDR3 coding sequence is TGTGCCAGCAGCTTGGCGGGGGGCGGCCGGGAGCTGTTTTTT. Protein product: CASSLAGGGRELFF.

This chain links TRBV2 with TRBJ2-1; 11 bases align to TRBD2. The length of the CDR3 is 14 residues. V dropped 9 bases and J dropped 6; count of bases not matched to a gene: 7. Germline values: CDR1 SNHLY, CDR2 FYNNEI. The DNA for the CDR3 is TGTGCCAGGGACACTAGCGGGGGCCGCAATGAGCAGTTCTTC. Translating it yields CARDTSGGRNEQFF. Supplemented by reference TRBV2 and TRBJ2-1, the full variable domain reads EPEVTQTPSHQVTQMGQEVILRCVPISNHLYFYWYRQILGQKVEFLVSFYNNEISEKSEIFDDQFSVERPDGSNFTLKIRSTKLEDSAMYFCARDTSGGRNEQFFGPGTRLTVL.

V and J are TRBV9 and TRBJ2-7; D might be TRBD2 (6 bases). Trimming shortened V by 3 bases and J by 0 bases, and 10 bases separated the two germline ends. Germline V gene data show CDR1 as SGDLS and CDR2 as YYNGEE. This CDR3 has 14 amino acids. CDR3 sequence: CASSAGLRSYEQYF. The DNA of the CDR3 is TGTGCCAGCAGCGCGGGACTCCGCTCCTACGAGCAGTACTTC.

J is TRBJ1-2 and V is TRBV12-3 or TRBV12-4; no definite D call. V was trimmed by 2 bases and J by 3 bases, leaving 7 bases between them. The CDR3 runs 13 residues. This CDR3 is CASSLRVDYGYTF. The DNA of the CDR3 is TGTGCCAGCAGTTTAAGGGTTGACTATGGCTACACCTTC.

The chain recombines TRBV20-1 with TRBJ1-1, with D possibly being TRBD1 (5 bases). Looked up from germline, CDR1 is DFQATT and CDR2 is SNEGSKA (reference sequence). V dropped 2 bases and J dropped 7 bases, with 14 bases sitting between them. CDR3 size: 13 residues. DNA of the CDR3: TGCAGTGCTAGATGGGGCAGGATTGGTGAAGCTTTCTTT. Amino acids: CSARWGRIGEAFF.

The chain carries TRBV6-5 and TRBJ2-2, with 7 bases matching TRBD2. Per germline, CDR1 MNHEY and CDR2 SVGAGI. The J segment lost 3 bases and the V segment lost 2 bases, leaving 3 bases of the junction unmatched. The CDR3 contains 15 residues. Written as DNA, the CDR3 is TGTGCCAGCAGTTACGGTGCGGGGGACACCGGGGAGCTGTTTTTT. It yields the protein CASSYGAGDTGELFF.

The chain combines TRBV20-1 with TRBJ1-1, with a possible D match to TRBD1 (5 bases). The CDR3 has 14 residues. The V gene's germline CDR1 is DFQATT and CDR2 SNEGSKA (reference sequence). V was clipped by 0 bases and J by 6 bases, with 14 bases between them. CDR3 region: CSARDPVRRAEAFF. CDR3 DNA sequence: TGCAGTGCTAGAGATCCCGTTCGCAGGGCTGAAGCTTTCTTT.

This sequence joins TRBV30 and TRBJ1-1; tentatively, D is TRBD1 (6 bases). Trimming took off 3 bases at V and 6 bases at J, with 14 bases between the two ends. The CDR3 has 13 residues. Germline V lookup: CDR1 GTSNPN, CDR2 SVGIG (reference sequence). This CDR3 is CAWRAGAKAEAFF. As DNA, the CDR3 is TGTGCCTGGAGAGCAGGGGCAAAAGCTGAAGCTTTCTTT. Drawing the rest from reference TRBV30 and TRBJ1-1, the complete variable domain is SQTIHQWPATLVQPVGSPLSLECTVEGTSNPNLYWYRQAAGRGLQLLFYSVGIGQISSEVPQNLSASRPQDRQFILSSKKLLLSDSGFYLCAWRAGAKAEAFFGQGTRLTVV.

The chain joins TRBV11-3 to TRBJ1-2, with 7 bases aligning to TRBD1. V shed 10 bases and J 0 bases; nucleotides not matched to a gene: 11. The CDR3 covers 15 residues. The V gene's germline CDR1 is SGHNT and CDR2 YENEEA. CDR3 amino acids: CANVEGTASNYGYTF. The CDR3 DNA follows: TGTGCCAACGTAGAAGGGACAGCATCTAACTATGGCTACACCTTC.

The genes are TRBV20-1 and TRBJ2-3, with 9 bases matching TRBD1. The V segment lost 3 bases and the J segment 3 bases; nucleotides outside the gene matches: 4. The CDR3 contains 14 residues. From germline, CDR1 is DFQATT and CDR2 SNEGSKA (reference sequence). The CDR3 reads CSARTGGWTDTQYF. CDR3 bases: TGCAGTGCTAGGACAGGGGGATGGACAGATACGCAGTATTTT.

The genes are TRBV6-6 and TRBJ2-7, with D possibly being TRBD1 or TRBD2 (5 bases each). The CDR3 is made up of 14 amino acids. Germline V gives CDR1 MNHNY, CDR2 SVGAGI (reference sequence). V was shortened by 2 bases and J by 6 bases, with 14 bases between the two germline ends. CDR3 nucleotides: TGTGCCAGCAGTTACAGTTGGCAGGGAGCCGAGCAGTACTTC. Encoded protein: CASSYSWQGAEQYF.

The chain joins TRBV12-3 or TRBV12-4 to TRBJ2-3; D might be TRBD1 (5 bases). Trimming took 5 bases from V and 3 from J, leaving 12 bases between them. This CDR3 comprises 14 residues. The CDR3 DNA reads as TGTGCCAGCAGTGAGAGTGCAGGGACAGATACGCAGTATTTT. Encoded protein: CASSESAGTDTQYF.

The chain carries TRBV5-1 and TRBJ2-1; possibly TRBD1 or TRBD2 for D (5 bases each). The germline CDR1 and CDR2 sequences are SGHRS and YFSETQ. The V end was cut by 4 bases, the J end by 8 bases, with 13 bases between. The CDR3 runs 13 residues. The CDR3 sequence is CASSIGRGDEQFF. CDR3 sequence (DNA): TGCGCCAGCAGCATAGGCCGGGGCGATGAGCAGTTCTTC.

The V and J genes are TRBV9 and TRBJ2-1; no clear D gene. The V gene's germline CDR1 is SGDLS and CDR2 YYNGEE. The V gene lost 0 bases and the J gene lost 5 bases, with 15 bases spanning the gap. The length of the CDR3 is 16 residues. The CDR3 spells CASSVAMIVPHNEQFF. The DNA of the CDR3 is TGTGCCAGCAGCGTAGCTATGATAGTTCCTCACAATGAGCAGTTCTTC.

Concerning this clonotype: One junction end disagrees with the germline gene, perhaps due to a read error. The V call is TRBV3-1, the J call TRBJ2-7; D possibly corresponds to TRBD2 (5 bases). This CDR3 comprises 13 residues. From germline, CDR1 is LGHDT and CDR2 YNNKEL (reference sequence). In nucleotides, the CDR3 is TGTGCCAGCAGCCAACCCTTAGGAGGAGGTTGGAACTTC. It codes for CASSQPLGGGWNF.

The V call is TRBV20-1, the J call TRBJ1-1; no reliable D call. The germline CDR1 and CDR2 sequences are DFQATT and SNEGSKA (reference sequence). V lost 6 bases to trimming and J lost 0 bases, with 11 bases between them. The CDR3 has 13 residues. The CDR3 DNA follows: TGCAGTGCCAAGGCGAACATGAACACTGAAGCTTTCTTT. Its translation is CSAKANMNTEAFF.

The CDR3 loop is CASSPLWGAVGYTF. The CDR3 nucleotides read TGTGCCAGCAGCCCACTGTGGGGGGCGGTTGGCTACACCTTC. The chain is built from TRBV3-1 and TRBJ1-2; D possibly corresponds to TRBD1 (6 bases). CDR1 is LGHDT and CDR2 is YNNKEL in the germline V gene (reference sequence). Between the trimmed V and J ends, which lost 4 bases and 7 bases, there was a span of 16 bases. The CDR3 is made up of 14 amino acids.